This T cell receptor beta chain was retrieved from a study of T cell clusters in autoimmune cytopenias. General study points: Clustering suggested that physiological T cell clusters were missing in primary autoimmune cytopenia patients.

TRB was amplified from 250 ng of peripheral blood genomic DNA per sample. This clonotype is classed as medium-sized by frequency. The antigen is unknown. TRB rearrangements were amplified by touch-down multiplex PCR with mixed TRB-A/B primers. TCRdb reprocessed the multiplex PCR reads, with one entry per CDR3 protein and no DNA. The sample table includes several hundred distinct CDR3 sequences. The germline gives CDR1 DFQATT, CDR2 SNEGSKA (reference sequence). This CDR3 is 15 amino acids long. These same data were also listed under a study on T cell repertoires in aging, cancer and after chemotherapy. That study adds: In healthy donors, age-related TCR diversity loss mainly reflected lost richness.

This sequence joins TRBV20-1 and TRBJ2-7; there is no DNA to check the TCRdb D call of TRBD2. Source material: peripheral blood. The receptor comes from a human donor with chronic lymphocytic leukemia. CDR3 sequence reads: CSAKGLAGGPYEQYF.